What follows are 2 T cell receptor beta chains derived from one specimen sequenced in a study of graft-versus-host responses after intestinal transplantation. TCRdb's copy holds only in-frame clones and misses some; the assay was immunoSEQ multiplex PCR. The sample records nearly 15,000 clones, roughly three fifths being singletons. Lymphocytes (intraepithelial and lamina propria) were released by processing the graft tissue. Source: ileum tissue, taken 524 days after transplant. Every receptor here comes from a human patient who received an intestinal transplant, so some T cells may come from the graft donor.

The V and J genes are TRBV10-1 and TRBJ2-3; 8 bases agree with TRBD1. The CDR3 sequence is 14 residues long. The V and J ends lost 6 bases and 6 bases, in that order; junction bases with no gene match: 8. CDR1 and CDR2 from the germline V gene are WNHNN and SYGVQD (reference sequence). This CDR3 is CASSTDRDFDTQYF. DNA for the CDR3: TGCGCCAGCAGCACGGACAGGGATTTTGATACGCAGTATTTT.

The CDR3 here is CASSLETANTGELFF. CDR3 coding DNA: TGTGCCAGCAGTTTGGAGACTGCGAACACCGGGGAGCTGTTTTTT. The rearrangement links TRBV2 to TRBJ2-2, with no clear D. The germline V and J ends were trimmed by 5 bases and 0 bases, with 10 bases remaining between them. The CDR3 is made up of 15 amino acids. The V gene's germline CDR1 is SNHLY and CDR2 FYNNEI. Complete variable domain (other parts from reference TRBV2 and TRBJ2-2): EPEVTQTPSHQVTQMGQEVILRCVPISNHLYFYWYRQILGQKVEFLVSFYNNEISEKSEIFDDQFSVERPDGSNFTLKIRSTKLEDSAMYFCASSLETANTGELFFGEGSRLTVL.